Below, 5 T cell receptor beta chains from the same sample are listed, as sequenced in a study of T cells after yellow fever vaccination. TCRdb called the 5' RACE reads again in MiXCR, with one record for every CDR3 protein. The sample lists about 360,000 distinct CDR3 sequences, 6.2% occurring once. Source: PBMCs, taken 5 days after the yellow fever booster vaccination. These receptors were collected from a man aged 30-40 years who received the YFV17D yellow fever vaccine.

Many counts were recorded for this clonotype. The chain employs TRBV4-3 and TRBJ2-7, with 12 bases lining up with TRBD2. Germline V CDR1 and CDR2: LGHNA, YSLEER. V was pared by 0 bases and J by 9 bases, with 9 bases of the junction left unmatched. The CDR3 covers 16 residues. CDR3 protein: CASSQDSGLAGGTQYF. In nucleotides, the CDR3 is TGCGCCAGCAGCCAAGATTCGGGTCTAGCGGGAGGGACGCAGTACTTC.

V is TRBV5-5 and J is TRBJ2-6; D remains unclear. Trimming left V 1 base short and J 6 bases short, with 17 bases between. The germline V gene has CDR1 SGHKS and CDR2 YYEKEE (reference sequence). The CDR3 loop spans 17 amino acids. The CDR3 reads CASSLIGPGFTANVLTF. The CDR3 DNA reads TGTGCCAGCAGCTTGATTGGACCTGGTTTTACGGCCAACGTCCTGACTTTC.

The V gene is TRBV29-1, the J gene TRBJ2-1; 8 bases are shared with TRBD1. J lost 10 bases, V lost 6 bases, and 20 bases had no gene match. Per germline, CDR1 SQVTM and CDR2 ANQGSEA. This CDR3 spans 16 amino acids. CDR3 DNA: TGCAGCGTCCTGGCTCGGACAGGGCCCCGCATAGGGGAGCAGTTCTTC. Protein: CSVLARTGPRIGEQFF.

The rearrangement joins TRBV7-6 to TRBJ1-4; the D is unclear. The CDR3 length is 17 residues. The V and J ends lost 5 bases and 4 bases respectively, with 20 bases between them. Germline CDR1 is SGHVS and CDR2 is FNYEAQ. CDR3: CASSPSRAGAYNEKLFF. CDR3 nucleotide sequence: TGTGCCAGCAGCCCTTCCCGGGCAGGAGCCTATAATGAAAAACTGTTTTTT.

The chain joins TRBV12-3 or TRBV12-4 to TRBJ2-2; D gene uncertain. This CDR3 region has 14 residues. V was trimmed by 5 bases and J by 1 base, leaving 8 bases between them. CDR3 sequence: CASSADKNTGELFF. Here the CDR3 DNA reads TGTGCCAGCAGTGCCGACAAGAACACCGGGGAGCTGTTTTTT.